The present T cell receptor beta chain was sequenced within a study of T cells in localized non-small cell lung cancer. V was shortened by 2 bases and J by 4 bases, with 12 bases between the two germline ends. CDR1 is SGHRS and CDR2 is YFSETQ in the germline V gene. The CDR3 has 15 amino acids. Data came from immunoSEQ multiplex PCR; TCRdb stores just in-frame clones and leaves some out. This sample yields roughly 31,000 clones, of which roughly 87% are seen a single time; under 13% belongs to the top ten. This specimen was peripheral blood, taken before any cancer treatment. The gene calls are TRBV5-1 and TRBJ2-2, with D perhaps TRBD1 (7 bases). The origin of this receptor is a woman aged 40-69 years with stage I lung adenocarcinoma. The CDR3 DNA follows: TGCGCCAGCAGCTTAATGCAGGGGGGCACCGGGGAGCTGTTTTTT. This codes for CASSLMQGGTGELFF.